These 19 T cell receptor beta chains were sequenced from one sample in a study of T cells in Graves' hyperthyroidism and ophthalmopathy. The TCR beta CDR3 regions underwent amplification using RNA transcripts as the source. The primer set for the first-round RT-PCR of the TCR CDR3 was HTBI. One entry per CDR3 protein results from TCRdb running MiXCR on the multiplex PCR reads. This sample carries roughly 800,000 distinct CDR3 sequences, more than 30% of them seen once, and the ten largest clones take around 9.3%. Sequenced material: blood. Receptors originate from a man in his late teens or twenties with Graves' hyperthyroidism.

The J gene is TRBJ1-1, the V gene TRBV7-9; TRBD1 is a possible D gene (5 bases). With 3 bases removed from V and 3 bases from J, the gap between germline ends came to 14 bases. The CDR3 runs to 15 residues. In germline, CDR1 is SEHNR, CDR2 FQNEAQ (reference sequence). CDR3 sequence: CASSFEGGGYTEAFF. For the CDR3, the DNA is TGTGCCAGCAGCTTCGAGGGCGGGGGGTACACTGAAGCTTTCTTT.

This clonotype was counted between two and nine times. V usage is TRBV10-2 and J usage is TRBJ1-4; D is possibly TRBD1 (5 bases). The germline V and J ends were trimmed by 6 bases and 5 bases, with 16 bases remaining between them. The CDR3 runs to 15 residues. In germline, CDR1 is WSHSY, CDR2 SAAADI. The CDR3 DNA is TGCGCCAGCAGCCAAGAGGGGACGGGAAATGAAAAACTGTTTTTT. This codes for CASSQEGTGNEKLFF.

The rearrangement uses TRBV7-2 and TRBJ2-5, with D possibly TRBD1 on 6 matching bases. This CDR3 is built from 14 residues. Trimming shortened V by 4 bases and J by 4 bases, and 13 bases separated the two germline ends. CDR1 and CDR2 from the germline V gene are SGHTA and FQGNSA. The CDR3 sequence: CASSSGTSRETQYF. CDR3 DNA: TGTGCCAGCAGCTCCGGGACAAGTCGAGAGACCCAGTACTTC.

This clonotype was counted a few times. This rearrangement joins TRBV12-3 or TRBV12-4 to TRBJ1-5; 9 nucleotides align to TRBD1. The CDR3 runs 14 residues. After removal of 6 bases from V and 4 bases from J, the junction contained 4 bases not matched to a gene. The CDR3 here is CASSLQGANQPQHF. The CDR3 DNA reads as TGTGCCAGCAGCCTACAGGGGGCAAATCAGCCCCAGCATTTT.

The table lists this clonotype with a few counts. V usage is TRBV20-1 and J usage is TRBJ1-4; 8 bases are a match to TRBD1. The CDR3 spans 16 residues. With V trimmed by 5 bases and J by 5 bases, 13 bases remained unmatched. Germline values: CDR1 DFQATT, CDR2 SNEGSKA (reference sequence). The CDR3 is CSASGQGKGGNEKLFF. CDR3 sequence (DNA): TGCAGTGCTTCCGGACAGGGAAAAGGTGGGAATGAAAAACTGTTTTTT.

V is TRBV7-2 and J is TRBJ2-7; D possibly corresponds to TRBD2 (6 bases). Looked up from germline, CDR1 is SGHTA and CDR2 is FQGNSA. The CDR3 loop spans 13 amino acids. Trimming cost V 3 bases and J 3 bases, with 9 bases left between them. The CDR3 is CASSFFSGYEQYF. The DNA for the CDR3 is TGTGCCAGCAGCTTTTTTAGCGGCTACGAGCAGTACTTC.

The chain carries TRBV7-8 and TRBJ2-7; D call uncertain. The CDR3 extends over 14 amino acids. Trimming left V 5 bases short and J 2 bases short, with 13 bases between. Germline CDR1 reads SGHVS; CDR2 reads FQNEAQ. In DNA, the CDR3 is TGTGCCAGCAGCCATCCATCTTCTCCCTACGAGCAGTACTTC. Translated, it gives CASSHPSSPYEQYF.

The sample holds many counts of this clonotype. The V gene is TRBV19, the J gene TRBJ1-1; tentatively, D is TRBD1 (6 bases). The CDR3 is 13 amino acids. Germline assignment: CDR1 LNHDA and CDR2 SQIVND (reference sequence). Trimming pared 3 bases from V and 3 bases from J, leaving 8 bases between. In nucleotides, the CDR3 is TGTGCCAGTAGTATCACAGGGTACACTGAAGCTTTCTTT. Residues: CASSITGYTEAFF.

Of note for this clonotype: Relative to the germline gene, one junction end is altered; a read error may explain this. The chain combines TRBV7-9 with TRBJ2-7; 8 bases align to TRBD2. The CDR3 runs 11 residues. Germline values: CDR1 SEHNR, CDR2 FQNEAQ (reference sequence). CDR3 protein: CASSPERERYF. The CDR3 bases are TGTGCCAGCAGCCCCGAGCGGGAGCGGTACTTC.

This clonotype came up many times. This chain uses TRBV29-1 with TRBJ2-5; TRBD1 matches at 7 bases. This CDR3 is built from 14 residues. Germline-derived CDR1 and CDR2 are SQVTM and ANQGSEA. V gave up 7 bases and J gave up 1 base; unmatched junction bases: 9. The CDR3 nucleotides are TGCAGCGCCCGACCTGACAGGGCCCAAGAGACCCAGTACTTC. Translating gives CSARPDRAQETQYF.

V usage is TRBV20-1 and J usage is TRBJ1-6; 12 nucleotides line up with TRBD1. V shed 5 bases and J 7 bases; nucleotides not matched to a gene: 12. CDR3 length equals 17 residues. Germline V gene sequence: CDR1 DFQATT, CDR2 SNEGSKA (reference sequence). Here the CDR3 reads CSAESAGQGARNSPLHF. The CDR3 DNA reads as TGCAGTGCTGAGAGTGCGGGACAGGGGGCGCGAAATTCACCCCTCCACTTT.

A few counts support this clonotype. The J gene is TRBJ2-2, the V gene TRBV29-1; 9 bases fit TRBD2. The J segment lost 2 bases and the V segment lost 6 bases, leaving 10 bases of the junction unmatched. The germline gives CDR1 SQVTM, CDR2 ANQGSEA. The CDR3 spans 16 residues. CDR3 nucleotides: TGCAGCGTCCGGTCTGTTCTAGCGGGAAACACCGGGGAGCTGTTTTTT. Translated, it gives CSVRSVLAGNTGELFF.

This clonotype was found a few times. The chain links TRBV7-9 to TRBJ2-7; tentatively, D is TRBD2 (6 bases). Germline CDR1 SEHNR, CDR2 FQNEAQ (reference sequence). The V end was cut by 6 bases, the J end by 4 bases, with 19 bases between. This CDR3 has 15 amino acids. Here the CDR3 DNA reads TGTGCCAGCAGTTCCGATACGGGAGCTTGGTACGAGCAGTACTTC. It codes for CASSSDTGAWYEQYF. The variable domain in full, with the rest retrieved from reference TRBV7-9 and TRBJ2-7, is DTGVSQNPRHKITKRGQNVTFRCDPISEHNRLYWYRQTLGQGPEFLTYFQNEAQLEKSRLLSDRFSAERPKGSFSTLEIQRTEQGDSAMYLCASSSDTGAWYEQYFGPGTRLTVT.

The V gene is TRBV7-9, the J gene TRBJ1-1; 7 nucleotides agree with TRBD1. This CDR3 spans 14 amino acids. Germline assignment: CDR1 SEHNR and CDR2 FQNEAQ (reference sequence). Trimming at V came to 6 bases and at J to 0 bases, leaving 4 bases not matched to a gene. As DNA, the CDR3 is TGTGCCAGCAGGCGAGGGGGCTTGAACACTGAAGCTTTCTTT. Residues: CASRRGGLNTEAFF.

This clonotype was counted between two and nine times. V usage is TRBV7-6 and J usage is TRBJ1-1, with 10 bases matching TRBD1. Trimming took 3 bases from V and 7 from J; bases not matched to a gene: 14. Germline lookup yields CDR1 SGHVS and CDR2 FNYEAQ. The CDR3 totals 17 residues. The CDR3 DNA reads TGTGCCAGCAGCTTTCATTCCGGGACAGGGGTTTCCGTTGAAGCTTTCTTT. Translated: CASSFHSGTGVSVEAFF.

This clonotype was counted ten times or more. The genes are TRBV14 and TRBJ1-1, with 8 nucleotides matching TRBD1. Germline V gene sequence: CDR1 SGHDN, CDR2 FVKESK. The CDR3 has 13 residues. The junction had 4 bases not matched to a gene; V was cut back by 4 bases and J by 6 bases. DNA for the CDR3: TGTGCCAGCAGCCTGAACAGGGGGTCTGAAGCTTTCTTT. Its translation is CASSLNRGSEAFF. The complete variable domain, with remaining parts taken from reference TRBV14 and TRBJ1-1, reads EAGVTQFPSHSVIEKGQTVTLRCDPISGHDNLYWYRRVMGKEIKFLLHFVKESKQDESGMPNNRFLAERTGGTYSTLKVQPAELEDSGVYFCASSLNRGSEAFFGQGTRLTVV.

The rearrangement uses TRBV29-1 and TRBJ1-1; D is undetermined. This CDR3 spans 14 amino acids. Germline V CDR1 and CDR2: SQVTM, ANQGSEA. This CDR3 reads CASVRVGLNTEAFF. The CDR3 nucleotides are TGCGCCAGCGTCCGAGTTGGGCTTAACACTGAAGCTTTCTTT.

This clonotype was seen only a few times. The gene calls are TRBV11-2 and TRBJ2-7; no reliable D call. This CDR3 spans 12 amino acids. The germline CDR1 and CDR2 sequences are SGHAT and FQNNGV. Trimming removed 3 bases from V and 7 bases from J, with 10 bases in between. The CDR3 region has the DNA TGTGCCAGCAGCTTTCGAGGTTGGGAGCAGTACTTC. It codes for CASSFRGWEQYF.

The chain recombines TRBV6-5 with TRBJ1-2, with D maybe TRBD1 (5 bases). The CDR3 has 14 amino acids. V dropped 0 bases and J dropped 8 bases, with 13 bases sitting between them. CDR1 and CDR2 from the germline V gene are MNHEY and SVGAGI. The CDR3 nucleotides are TGTGCCAGCAGTTACTCGATTGGGGGAGAGGGCTACACCTTC. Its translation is CASSYSIGGEGYTF.